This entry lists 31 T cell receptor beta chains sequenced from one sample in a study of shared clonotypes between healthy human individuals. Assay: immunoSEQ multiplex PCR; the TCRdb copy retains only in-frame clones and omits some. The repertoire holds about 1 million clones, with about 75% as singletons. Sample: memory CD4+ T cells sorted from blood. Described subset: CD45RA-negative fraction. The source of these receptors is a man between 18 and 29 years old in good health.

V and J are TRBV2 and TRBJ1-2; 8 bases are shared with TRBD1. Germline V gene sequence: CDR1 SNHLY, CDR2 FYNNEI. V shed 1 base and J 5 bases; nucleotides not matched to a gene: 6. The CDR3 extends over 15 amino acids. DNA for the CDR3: TGTGCCAGCAGTGAAGGAGGACAGGGCCGGTATGGCTACACCTTC. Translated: CASSEGGQGRYGYTF.

The CDR3 nucleotides are TGTGCCAGCAGAGGACTAGCGGGAGGGGAGCAGTACTTC. Its translation: CASRGLAGGEQYF. The chain employs TRBV5-6 and TRBJ2-7, with TRBD2 identical over 15 bases. Trimming removed 5 bases from V and 7 bases from J; junction bases left unmatched: 1. This CDR3 contains 13 residues. Germline V gene sequence: CDR1 SGHDT, CDR2 YYEEEE.

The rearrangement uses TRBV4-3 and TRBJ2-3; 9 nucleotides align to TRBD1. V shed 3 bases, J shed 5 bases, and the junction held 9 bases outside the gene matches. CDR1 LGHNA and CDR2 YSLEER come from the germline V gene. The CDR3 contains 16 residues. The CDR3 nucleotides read TGCGCCAGCAGCCAGGGGACAGGGAGCGCAGGAGATACGCAGTATTTT. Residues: CASSQGTGSAGDTQYF.

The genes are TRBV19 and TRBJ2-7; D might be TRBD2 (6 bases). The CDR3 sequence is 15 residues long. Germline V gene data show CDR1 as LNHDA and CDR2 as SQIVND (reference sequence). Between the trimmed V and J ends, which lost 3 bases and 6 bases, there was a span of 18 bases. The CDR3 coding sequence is TGTGCCAGTAGTATGTCCGGGACTGGCACAGGCGAGCAGTACTTC. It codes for CASSMSGTGTGEQYF.

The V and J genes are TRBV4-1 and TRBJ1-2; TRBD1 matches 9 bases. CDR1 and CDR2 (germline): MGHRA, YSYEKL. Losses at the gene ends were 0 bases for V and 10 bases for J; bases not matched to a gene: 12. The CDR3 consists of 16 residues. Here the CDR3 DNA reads TGCGCCAGCAGCCAAGAATATACCTACAGGGGGCAAGTCTACACCTTC. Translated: CASSQEYTYRGQVYTF.

The CDR3 sequence is CASSLLEGETQYF. DNA of the CDR3: TGTGCCAGCAGCTTACTAGAAGGGGAGACCCAGTACTTC. V and J are TRBV7-2 and TRBJ2-5; D is ambiguous. Germline values: CDR1 SGHTA, CDR2 FQGNSA. This CDR3 comprises 13 residues. Trimming left V 2 bases short and J 5 bases short, with 9 bases between.

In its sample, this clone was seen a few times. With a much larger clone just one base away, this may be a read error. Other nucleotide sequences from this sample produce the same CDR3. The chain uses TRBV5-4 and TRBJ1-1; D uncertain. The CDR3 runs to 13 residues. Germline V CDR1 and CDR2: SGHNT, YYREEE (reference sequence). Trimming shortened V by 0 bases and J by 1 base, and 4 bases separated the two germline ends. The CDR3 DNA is TGTGCCAGCAGCTTGGACACGAACACTGAAGCTTTCTTT. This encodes CASSLDTNTEAFF.

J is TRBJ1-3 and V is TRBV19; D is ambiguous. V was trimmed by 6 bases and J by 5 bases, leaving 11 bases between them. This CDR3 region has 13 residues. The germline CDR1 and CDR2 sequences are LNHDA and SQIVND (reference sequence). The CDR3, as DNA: TGTGCCAGTAGCCGGGAAGGGAGAAACACCATATATTTT. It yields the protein CASSREGRNTIYF.

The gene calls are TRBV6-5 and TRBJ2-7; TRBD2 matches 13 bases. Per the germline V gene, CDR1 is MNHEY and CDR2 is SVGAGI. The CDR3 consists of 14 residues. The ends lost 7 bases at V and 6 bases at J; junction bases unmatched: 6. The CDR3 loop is CASTRTSGSSEQYF. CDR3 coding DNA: TGTGCCAGCACCCGGACTAGCGGGAGCTCCGAGCAGTACTTC.

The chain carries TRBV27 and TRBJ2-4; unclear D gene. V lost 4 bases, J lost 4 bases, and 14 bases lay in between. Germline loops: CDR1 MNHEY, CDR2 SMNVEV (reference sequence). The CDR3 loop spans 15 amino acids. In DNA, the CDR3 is TGTGCCAGCAGTTCCCTAACCGGAATGAAAAACATTCAGTACTTC. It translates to CASSSLTGMKNIQYF.

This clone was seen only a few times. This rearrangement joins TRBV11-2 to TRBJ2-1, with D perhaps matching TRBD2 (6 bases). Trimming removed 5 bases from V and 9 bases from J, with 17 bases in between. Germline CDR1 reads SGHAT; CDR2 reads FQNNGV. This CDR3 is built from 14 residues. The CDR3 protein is CASSPGAPPLEQFF. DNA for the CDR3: TGTGCCAGCAGCCCGGGAGCGCCTCCCCTTGAGCAGTTCTTC.

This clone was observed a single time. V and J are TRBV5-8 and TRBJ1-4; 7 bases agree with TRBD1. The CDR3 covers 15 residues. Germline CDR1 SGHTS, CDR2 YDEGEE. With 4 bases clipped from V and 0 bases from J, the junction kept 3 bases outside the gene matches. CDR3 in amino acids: CASSVQGATNEKLFF. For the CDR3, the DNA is TGTGCCAGCAGCGTGCAGGGGGCAACTAATGAAAAACTGTTTTTT.

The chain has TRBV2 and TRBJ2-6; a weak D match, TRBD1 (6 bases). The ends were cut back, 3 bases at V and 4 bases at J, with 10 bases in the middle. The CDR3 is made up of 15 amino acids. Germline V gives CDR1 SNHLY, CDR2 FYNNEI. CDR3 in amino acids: CASSERQAGANVLTF. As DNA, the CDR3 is TGTGCCAGCAGTGAGAGACAGGCCGGGGCCAACGTCCTGACTTTC.

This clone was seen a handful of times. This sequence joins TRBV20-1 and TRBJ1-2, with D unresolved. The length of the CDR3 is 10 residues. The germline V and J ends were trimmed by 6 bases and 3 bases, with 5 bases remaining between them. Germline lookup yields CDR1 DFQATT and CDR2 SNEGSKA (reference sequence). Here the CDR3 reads CSAPDYGYTF. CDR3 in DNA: TGCAGTGCCCCAGACTATGGCTACACCTTC.

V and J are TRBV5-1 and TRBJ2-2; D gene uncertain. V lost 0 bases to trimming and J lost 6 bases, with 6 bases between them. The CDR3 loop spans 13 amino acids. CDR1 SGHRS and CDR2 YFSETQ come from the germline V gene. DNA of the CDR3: TGCGCCAGCAGCTTGGAGAGGTCCGGGGAGCTGTTTTTT. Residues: CASSLERSGELFF. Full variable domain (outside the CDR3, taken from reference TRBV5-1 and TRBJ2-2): KAGVTQTPRYLIKTRGQQVTLSCSPISGHRSVSWYQQTPGQGLQFLFEYFSETQRNKGNFPGRFSGRQFSNSRSEMNVSTLELGDSALYLCASSLERSGELFFGEGSRLTVL.

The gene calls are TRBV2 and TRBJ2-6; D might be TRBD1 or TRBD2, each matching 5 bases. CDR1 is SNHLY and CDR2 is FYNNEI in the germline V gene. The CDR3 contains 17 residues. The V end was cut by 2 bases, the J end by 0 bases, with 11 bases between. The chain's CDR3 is CASSESGRVSGANVLTF. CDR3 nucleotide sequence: TGTGCCAGCAGTGAATCGGGACGGGTCTCTGGGGCCAACGTCCTGACTTTC.

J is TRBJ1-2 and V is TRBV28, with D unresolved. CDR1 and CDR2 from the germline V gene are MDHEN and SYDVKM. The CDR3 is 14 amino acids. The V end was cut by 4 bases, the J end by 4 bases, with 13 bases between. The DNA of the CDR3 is TGTGCCAGCAGTTCACTGACACCTAGCTATGGCTACACCTTC. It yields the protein CASSSLTPSYGYTF.

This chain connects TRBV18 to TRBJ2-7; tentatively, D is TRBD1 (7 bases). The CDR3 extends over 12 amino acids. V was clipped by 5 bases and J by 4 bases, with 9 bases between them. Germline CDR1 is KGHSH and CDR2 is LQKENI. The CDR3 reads CASSSGGYEQYF. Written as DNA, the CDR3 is TGTGCCAGCTCATCAGGGGGGTACGAGCAGTACTTC.

The chain's CDR3 is CASSEQSGLSEAFF. CDR3 DNA sequence: TGTGCCAGCAGTGAACAATCAGGATTGTCTGAAGCTTTCTTT. V and J are TRBV6-1 and TRBJ1-1; D not certain. Trimming removed 2 bases from V and 6 bases from J, with 13 bases in between. This CDR3 comprises 14 residues. The germline gives CDR1 MNHNS, CDR2 SASEGT.

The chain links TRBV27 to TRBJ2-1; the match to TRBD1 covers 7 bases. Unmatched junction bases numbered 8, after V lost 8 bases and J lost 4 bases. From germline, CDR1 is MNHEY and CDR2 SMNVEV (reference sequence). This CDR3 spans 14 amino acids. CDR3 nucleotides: TGTGCCAGCGCCCGGGACAGAAATTACAATGAGCAGTTCTTC. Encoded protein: CASARDRNYNEQFF.

Here the CDR3 reads CASSRTSGREETQYF. CDR3 DNA: TGTGCCAGCAGCCGGACTAGCGGGAGGGAAGAGACCCAGTACTTC. J is TRBJ2-5 and V is TRBV7-9; 15 positions match TRBD2. Germline V gives CDR1 SEHNR, CDR2 FQNEAQ (reference sequence). V shed 5 bases, J shed 3 bases, and the junction held 1 base outside the gene matches. The CDR3 contains 15 residues. Full variable domain (rest looked up from reference TRBV7-9 and TRBJ2-5): DTGVSQNPRHKITKRGQNVTFRCDPISEHNRLYWYRQTLGQGPEFLTYFQNEAQLEKSRLLSDRFSAERPKGSFSTLEIQRTEQGDSAMYLCASSRTSGREETQYFGPGTRLLVL.

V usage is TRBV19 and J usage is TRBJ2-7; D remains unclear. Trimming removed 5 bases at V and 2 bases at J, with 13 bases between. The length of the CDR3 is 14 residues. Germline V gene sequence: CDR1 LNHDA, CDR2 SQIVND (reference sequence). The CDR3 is CASSALVQPYEQYF. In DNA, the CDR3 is TGTGCCAGTAGTGCCCTGGTCCAGCCCTACGAGCAGTACTTC. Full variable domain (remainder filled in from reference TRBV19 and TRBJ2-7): DGGITQSPKYLFRKEGQNVTLSCEQNLNHDAMYWYRQDPGQGLRLIYYSQIVNDFQKGDIAEGYSVSREKKESFPLTVTSAQKNPTAFYLCASSALVQPYEQYFGPGTRLTVT.

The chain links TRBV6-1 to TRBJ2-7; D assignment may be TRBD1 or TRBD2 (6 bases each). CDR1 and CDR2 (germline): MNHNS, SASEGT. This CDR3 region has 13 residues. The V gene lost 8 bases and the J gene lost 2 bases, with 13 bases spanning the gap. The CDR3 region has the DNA TGTGCCAGCTGGCCGGGGGCGGCCTACGAGCAGTACTTC. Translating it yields CASWPGAAYEQYF.

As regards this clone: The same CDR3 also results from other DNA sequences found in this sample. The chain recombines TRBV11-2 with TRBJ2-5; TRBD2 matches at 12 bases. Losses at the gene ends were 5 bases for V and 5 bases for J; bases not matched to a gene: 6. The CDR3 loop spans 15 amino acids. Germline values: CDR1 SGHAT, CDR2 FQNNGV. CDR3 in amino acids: CASSPGLAGWETQYF. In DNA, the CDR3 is TGTGCCAGCAGCCCCGGACTAGCGGGATGGGAGACCCAGTACTTC.

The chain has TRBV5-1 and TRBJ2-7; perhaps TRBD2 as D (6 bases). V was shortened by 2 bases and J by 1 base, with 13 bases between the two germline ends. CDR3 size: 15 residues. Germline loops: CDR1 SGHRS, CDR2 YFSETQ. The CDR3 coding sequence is TGCGCCAGCAGCTTCGCGGGAAGCCCGTCCTACGAGCAGTACTTC. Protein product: CASSFAGSPSYEQYF.

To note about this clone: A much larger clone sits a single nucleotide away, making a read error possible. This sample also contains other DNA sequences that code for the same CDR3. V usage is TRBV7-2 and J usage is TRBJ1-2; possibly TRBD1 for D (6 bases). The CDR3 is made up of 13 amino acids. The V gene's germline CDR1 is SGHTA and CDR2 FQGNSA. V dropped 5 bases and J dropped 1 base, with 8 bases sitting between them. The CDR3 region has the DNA TGTGCCAGCAGCCCGGACAGTAACTATGGCTACACCTTC. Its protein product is CASSPDSNYGYTF.

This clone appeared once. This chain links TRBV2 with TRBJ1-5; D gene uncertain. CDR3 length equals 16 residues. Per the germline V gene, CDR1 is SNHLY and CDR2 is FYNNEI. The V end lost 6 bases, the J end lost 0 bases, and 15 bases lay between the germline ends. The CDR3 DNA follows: TGTGCCAGCAGCCAAGGGCCGGGGTATAGCAATCAGCCCCAGCATTTT. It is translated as CASSQGPGYSNQPQHF.

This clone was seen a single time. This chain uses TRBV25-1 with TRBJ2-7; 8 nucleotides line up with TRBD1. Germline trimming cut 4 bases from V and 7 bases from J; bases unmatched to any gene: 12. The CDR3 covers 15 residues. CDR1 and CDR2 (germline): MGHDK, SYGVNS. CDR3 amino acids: CASSGQSSRQGEQYF. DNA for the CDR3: TGTGCCAGCAGTGGCCAATCCTCCAGACAGGGGGAGCAGTACTTC.

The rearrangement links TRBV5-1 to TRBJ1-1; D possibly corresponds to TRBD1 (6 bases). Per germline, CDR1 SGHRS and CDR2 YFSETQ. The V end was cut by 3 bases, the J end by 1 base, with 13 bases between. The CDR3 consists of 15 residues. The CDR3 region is CASSWQQGGNTEAFF. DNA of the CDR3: TGCGCCAGCAGCTGGCAACAAGGGGGGAACACTGAAGCTTTCTTT.

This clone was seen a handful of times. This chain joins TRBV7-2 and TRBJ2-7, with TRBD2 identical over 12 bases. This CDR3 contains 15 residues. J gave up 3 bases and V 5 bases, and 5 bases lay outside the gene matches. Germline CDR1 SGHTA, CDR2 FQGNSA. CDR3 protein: CASSKASGGVYEQYF. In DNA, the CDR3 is TGTGCCAGCAGCAAGGCTAGCGGGGGGGTCTACGAGCAGTACTTC.

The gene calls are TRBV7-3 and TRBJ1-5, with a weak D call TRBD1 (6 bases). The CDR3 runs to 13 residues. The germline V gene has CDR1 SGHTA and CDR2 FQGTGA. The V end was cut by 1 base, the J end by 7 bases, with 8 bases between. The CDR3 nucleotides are TGTGCCAGCAGCTTAAAGGGGGGACAGCCCCAGCATTTT. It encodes CASSLKGGQPQHF. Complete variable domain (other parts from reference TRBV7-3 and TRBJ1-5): GAGVSQTPSNKVTEKGKYVELRCDPISGHTALYWYRQSLGQGPEFLIYFQGTGAADDSGLPNDRFFAVRPEGSVSTLKIQRTERGDSAVYLCASSLKGGQPQHFGDGTRLSIL.